This T cell receptor beta chain stems from a study of blood T cell repertoires in COVID-19. Study at large: Both acute and convalescent COVID-19 samples were obtained from the United States, Italy and Spain.

The V gene's germline CDR1 is GTSNPN and CDR2 SVGIG (reference sequence). Trimming pared 3 bases from V and 0 bases from J, leaving 6 bases between. There are 13 residues in the CDR3. Libraries were prepared by immunoSEQ multiplex PCR; TCRdb keeps only in-frame clonotypes and omits some of them. The sample gives 200,000 to 250,000 clones, 83% of which show up once; approximately 7.4% is in the top ten. The chain is built from TRBV30 and TRBJ2-1; D not certain. The sequencing input was peripheral blood. This receptor was obtained from a woman in her forties or fifties with acute or convalescent COVID-19. CDR3 nucleotide sequence: TGTGCCTGGAGCAGGTCCTCCTACAATGAGCAGTTCTTC. Its translation is CAWSRSSYNEQFF.